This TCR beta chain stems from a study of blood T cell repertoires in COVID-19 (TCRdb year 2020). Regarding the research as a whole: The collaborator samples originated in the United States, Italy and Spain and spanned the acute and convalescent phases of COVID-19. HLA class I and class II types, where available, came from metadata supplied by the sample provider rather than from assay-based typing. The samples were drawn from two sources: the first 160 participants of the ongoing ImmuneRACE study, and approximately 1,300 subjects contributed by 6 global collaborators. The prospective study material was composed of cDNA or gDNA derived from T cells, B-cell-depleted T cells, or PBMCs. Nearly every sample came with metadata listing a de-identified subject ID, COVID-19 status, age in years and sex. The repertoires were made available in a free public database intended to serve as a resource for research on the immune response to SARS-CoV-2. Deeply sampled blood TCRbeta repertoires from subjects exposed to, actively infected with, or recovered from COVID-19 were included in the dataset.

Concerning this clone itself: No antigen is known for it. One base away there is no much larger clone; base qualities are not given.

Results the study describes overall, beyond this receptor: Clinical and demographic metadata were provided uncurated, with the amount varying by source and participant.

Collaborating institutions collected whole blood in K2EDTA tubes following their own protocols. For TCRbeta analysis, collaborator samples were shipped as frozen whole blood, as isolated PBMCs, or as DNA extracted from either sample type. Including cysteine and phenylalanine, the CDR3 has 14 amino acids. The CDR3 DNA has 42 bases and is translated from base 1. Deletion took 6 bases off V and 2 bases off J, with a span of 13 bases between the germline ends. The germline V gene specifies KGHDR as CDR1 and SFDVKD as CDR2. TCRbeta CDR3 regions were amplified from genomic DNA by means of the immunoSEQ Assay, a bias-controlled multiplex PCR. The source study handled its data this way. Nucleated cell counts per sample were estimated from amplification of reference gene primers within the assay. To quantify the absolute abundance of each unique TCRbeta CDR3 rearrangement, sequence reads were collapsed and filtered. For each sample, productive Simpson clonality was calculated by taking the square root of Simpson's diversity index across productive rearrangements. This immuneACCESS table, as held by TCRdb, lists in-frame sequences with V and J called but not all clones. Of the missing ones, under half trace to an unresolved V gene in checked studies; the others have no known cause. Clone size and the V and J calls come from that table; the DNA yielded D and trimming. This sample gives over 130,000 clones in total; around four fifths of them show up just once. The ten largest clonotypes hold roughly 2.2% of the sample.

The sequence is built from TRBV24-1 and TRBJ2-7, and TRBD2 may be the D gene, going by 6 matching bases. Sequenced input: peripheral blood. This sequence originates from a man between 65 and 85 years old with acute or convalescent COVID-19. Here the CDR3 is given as CATSPGTGTYEQYF. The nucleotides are TGTGCCACCAGTCCCGGGACTGGTACCTACGAGCAGTACTTC.